This TCR beta chain emerged from a study of T cell repertoires in cytomegalovirus infection. Study summary: It was the public TCR beta signatures that indicated both CMV infection and matching HLA type. Regarding the study as a whole: Based on cumulative public TCR beta family frequency, carriers of CMV plus the relevant HLA were identified. It was HLA-C-restricted CMV-specific TCR beta clonotypes that dominated the response ex vivo.

TCRdb reprocessed the reads via MiXCR and lists one record per CDR3 protein. The profile covers approximately 500,000 distinct CDR3 sequences, with about 15% appearing a single time and under 30% taken by the ten largest. Of note for this clonotype: Its matching antigen is unknown.

Germline loops: CDR1 MNHNS, CDR2 SASEGT. The CDR3 contains 14 residues. Sequencing was carried out using CD8+ T cells from PBMCs. The V call is TRBV6-1, the J call TRBJ2-2, with TRBD2 identical over 8 bases. This TCR derives from a human donor in good health (CMV status not recorded). Some clones in this sample may be carry-over from other donors' samples. The CDR3 is CAVGERELVGELFF. The CDR3 DNA follows: TGTGCTGTAGGGGAGCGGGAGTTGGTCGGGGAGCTGTTTTTT.